This record concerns one T cell receptor beta chain sequence. Antigen specificity is unknown. This CDR3 has 15 residues. Germline values: CDR1 MGHRA, CDR2 YSYEKL. Trimming cost V 1 base and J 4 bases, with 8 bases left between them. This entry is derived from a study of cytomegalovirus exposure and HLA in healthy donors. Study-wide context: Of around 400 genotyped donors, around 80% grouped in the Caucasian-associated ancestry cluster.

Study-wide results and limits: Immune exposure information comprised only CMV serostatus. At a 0.05 false discovery rate, a later analysis found approximately 17,000 TCR beta sequences to be associated with HLA alleles. The study designated 150 or so TCR beta chains cytomegalovirus-associated.

The PCR used 60 Vbeta and 13 Jbeta primers. Sequenced by immunoSEQ multiplex PCR; TCRdb stores in-frame clones only, minus some. The sample has 210,000 or so clones; over 65% are singletons. What was sequenced was PBMCs. The TCR sequence derives from a man between 18 and 29 years old in good health and CMV-seronegative. The chain is built from TRBV4-1 and TRBJ2-6; D call uncertain. CDR3 DNA: TGCGCCAGCAGCCAAGGGCTTTCGGGGGCCAACGTCCTGACTTTC. Translated: CASSQGLSGANVLTF.